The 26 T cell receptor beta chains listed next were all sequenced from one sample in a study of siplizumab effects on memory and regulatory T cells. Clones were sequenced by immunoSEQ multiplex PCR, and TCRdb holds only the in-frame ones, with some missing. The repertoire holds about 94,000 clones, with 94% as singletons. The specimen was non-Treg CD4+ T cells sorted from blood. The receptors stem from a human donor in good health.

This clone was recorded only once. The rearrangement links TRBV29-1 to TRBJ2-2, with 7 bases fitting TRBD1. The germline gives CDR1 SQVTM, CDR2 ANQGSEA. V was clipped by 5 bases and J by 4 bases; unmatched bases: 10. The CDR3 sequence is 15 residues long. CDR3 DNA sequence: TGCAGCGTTAAACCGGACAGGCCCCCCACCGGGGAGCTGTTTTTT. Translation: CSVKPDRPPTGELFF.

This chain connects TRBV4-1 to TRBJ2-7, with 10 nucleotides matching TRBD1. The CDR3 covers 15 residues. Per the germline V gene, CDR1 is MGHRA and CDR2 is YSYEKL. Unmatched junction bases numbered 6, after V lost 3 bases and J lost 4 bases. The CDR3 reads CASSQAGTGVYEQYF. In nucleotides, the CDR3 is TGCGCCAGCAGCCAGGCCGGGACAGGGGTTTACGAGCAGTACTTC.

CDR3 DNA: TGTGCCAGCGTTCGCCTTAGCACAGATACGCAGTATTTT. It specifies CASVRLSTDTQYF. The chain links TRBV6-6 to TRBJ2-3; no firm D call. Trimming cost V 8 bases and J 0 bases, with 9 bases left between them. The CDR3 extends over 13 amino acids. Germline V lookup: CDR1 MNHNY, CDR2 SVGAGI (reference sequence).

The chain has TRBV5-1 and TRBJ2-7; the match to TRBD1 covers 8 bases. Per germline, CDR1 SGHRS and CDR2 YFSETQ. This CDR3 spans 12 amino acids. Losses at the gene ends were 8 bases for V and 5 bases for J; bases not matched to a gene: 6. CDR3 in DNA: TGCGCCAGTTCGGACAGGGAGAACGAGCAGTACTTC. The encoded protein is CASSDRENEQYF.

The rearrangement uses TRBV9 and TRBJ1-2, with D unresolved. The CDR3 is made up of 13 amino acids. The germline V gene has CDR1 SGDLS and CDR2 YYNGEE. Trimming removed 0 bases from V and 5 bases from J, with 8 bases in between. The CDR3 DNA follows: TGTGCCAGCAGCGTAGGGGTAGGGTATGGCTACACCTTC. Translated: CASSVGVGYGYTF.

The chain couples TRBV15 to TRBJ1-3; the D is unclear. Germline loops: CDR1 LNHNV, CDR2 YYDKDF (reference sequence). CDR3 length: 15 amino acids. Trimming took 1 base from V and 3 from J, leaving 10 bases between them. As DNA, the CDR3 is TGTGCCACCAGCAGAGGAGGAATTCTTGGAAACACCATATATTTT. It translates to CATSRGGILGNTIYF.

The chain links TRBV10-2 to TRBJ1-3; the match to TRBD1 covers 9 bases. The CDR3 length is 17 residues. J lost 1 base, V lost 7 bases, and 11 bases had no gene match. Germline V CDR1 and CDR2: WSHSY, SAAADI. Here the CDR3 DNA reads TGCGCCAGCACCGAAGGGTTGGGACAGGGATCTGGAAACACCATATATTTT. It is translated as CASTEGLGQGSGNTIYF.

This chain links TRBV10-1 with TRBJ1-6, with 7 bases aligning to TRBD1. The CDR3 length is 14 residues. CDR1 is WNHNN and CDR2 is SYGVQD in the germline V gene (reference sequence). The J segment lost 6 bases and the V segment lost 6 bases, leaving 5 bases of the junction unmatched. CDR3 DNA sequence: TGCGCCAGCAGGGACGGGACAGTTAATTCACCCCTCCACTTT. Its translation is CASRDGTVNSPLHF.

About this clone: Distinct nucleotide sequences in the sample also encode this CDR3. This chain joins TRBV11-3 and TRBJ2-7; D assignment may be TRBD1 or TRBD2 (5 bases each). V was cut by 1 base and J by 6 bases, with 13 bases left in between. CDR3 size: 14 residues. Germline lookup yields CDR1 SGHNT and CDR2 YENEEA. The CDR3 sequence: CASSLGVGGAEQYF. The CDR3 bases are TGTGCCAGCAGCTTAGGGGTTGGGGGTGCCGAGCAGTACTTC.

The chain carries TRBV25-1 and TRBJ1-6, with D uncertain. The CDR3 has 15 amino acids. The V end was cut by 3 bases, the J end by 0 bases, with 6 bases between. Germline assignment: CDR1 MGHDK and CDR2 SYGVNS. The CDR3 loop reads CASSDGSSYNSPLHF. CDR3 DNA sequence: TGTGCCAGCAGTGATGGAAGCTCCTATAATTCACCCCTCCACTTT.

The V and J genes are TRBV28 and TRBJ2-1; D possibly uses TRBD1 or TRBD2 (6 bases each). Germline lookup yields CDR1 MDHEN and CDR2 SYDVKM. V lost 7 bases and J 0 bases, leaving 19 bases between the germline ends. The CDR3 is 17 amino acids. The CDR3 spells CASNNVRGGASYNEQFF. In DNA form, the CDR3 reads TGTGCCAGCAACAACGTCAGGGGAGGAGCCTCCTACAATGAGCAGTTCTTC. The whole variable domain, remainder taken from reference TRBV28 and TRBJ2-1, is DVKVTQSSRYLVKRTGEKVFLECVQDMDHENMFWYRQDPGLGLRLIYFSYDVKMKEKGDIPEGYSVSREKKERFSLILESASTNQTSMYLCASNNVRGGASYNEQFFGPGTRLTVL.

In DNA, the CDR3 is TGCGCCAGCAGCTTGGCAAACCGCAACACCGGGGAGCTGTTTTTT. Translating it yields CASSLANRNTGELFF. V and J are TRBV5-1 and TRBJ2-2; D gene unclear. Germline V gene sequence: CDR1 SGHRS, CDR2 YFSETQ. Trimming removed 0 bases at V and 2 bases at J, with 8 bases between. The CDR3 loop spans 15 amino acids.

The CDR3 DNA reads TGTGCCAGCAGTGACGCAGGTGACTTAGGTGTTTATGGCTACACCTTC. Protein product: CASSDAGDLGVYGYTF. The rearrangement uses TRBV2 and TRBJ1-2; D remains ambiguous. The CDR3 contains 16 residues. Trimming took off 3 bases at V and 5 bases at J, with 19 bases between the two ends. Germline V gives CDR1 SNHLY, CDR2 FYNNEI.

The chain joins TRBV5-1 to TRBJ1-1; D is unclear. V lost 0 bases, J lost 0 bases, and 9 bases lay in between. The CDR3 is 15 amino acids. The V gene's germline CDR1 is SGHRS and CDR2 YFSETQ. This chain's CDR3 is CASSLVPGMNTEAFF. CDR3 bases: TGCGCCAGCAGCTTGGTCCCGGGAATGAACACTGAAGCTTTCTTT.

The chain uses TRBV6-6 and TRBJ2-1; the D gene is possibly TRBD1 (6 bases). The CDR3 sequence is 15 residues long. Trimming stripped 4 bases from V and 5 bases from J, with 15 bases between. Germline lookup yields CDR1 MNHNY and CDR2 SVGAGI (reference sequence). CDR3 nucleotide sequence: TGTGCCAGCAGTTCCCCATTGGACAGTCACAATGAGCAGTTCTTC. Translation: CASSSPLDSHNEQFF.

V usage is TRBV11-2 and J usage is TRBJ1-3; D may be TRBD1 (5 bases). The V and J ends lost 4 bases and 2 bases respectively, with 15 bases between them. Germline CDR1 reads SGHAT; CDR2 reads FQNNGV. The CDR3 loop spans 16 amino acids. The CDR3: CASSSATGLTGNTIYF. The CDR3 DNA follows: TGTGCCAGCAGCTCAGCAACAGGTTTGACTGGAAACACCATATATTTT.

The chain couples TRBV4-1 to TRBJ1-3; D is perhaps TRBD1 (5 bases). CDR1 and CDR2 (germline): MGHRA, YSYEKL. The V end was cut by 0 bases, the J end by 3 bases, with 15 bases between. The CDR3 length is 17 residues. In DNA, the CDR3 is TGCGCCAGCAGCCAAGATGAGCCGGGGCAAGTTGGAAACACCATATATTTT. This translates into CASSQDEPGQVGNTIYF.

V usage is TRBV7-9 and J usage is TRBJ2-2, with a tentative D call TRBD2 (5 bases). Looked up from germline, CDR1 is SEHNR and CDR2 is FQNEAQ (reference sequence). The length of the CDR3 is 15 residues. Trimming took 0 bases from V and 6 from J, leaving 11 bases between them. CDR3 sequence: CASSLAPRGAGELFF. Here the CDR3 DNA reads TGTGCCAGCAGCTTAGCGCCTCGGGGTGCCGGGGAGCTGTTTTTT.

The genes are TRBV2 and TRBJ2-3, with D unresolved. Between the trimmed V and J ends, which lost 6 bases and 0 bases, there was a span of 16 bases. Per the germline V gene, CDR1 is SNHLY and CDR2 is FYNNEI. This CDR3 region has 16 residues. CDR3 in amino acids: CASRADQLLSTDTQYF. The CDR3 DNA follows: TGTGCCAGCAGGGCTGACCAACTCCTAAGCACAGATACGCAGTATTTT.

Here the CDR3 DNA reads TGTGCCAGCAGCTCCCCGCGACAGACCCAAGCTAACTATGGCTACACCTTC. Protein: CASSSPRQTQANYGYTF. The J gene is TRBJ1-2, the V gene TRBV7-9; D might be TRBD1 (5 bases). V was cut by 4 bases and J by 0 bases, with 18 bases left in between. Germline V gene sequence: CDR1 SEHNR, CDR2 FQNEAQ (reference sequence). The CDR3 contains 17 residues.

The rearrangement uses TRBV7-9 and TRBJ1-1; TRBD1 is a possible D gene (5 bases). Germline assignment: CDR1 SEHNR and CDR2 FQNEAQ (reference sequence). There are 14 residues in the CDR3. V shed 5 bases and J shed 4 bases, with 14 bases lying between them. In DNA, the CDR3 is TGTGCCAGCAGCCCGCAAGGTGGGGGCACTGAAGCTTTCTTT. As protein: CASSPQGGGTEAFF.

CDR3 amino acids: CASSPDRARRGYGYTF. The CDR3 DNA reads TGTGCCAGCAGCCCGGACAGGGCCCGGCGGGGCTATGGCTACACCTTC. The chain joins TRBV7-9 to TRBJ1-2; 8 bases match TRBD1. CDR1 SEHNR and CDR2 FQNEAQ come from the germline V gene (reference sequence). The CDR3 spans 16 residues. Germline trimming cut 5 bases from V and 4 bases from J; bases unmatched to any gene: 12.

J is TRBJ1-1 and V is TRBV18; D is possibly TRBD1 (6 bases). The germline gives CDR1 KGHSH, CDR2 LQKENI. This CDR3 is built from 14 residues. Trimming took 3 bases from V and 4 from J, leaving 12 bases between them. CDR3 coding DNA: TGTGCCAGCTCACCGGCTCAACAGGGCACTGAAGCTTTCTTT. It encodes CASSPAQQGTEAFF. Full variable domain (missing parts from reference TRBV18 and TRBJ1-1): NAGVMQNPRHLVRRRGQEARLRCSPMKGHSHVYWYRQLPEEGLKFMVYLQKENIIDESGMPKERFSAEFPKEGPSILRIQQVVRGDSAAYFCASSPAQQGTEAFFGQGTRLTVV.

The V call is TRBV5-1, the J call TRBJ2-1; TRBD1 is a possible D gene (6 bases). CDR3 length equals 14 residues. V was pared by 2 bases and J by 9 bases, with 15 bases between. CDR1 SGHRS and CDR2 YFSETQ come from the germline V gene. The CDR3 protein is CASSFWGQPGEQFF. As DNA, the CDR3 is TGCGCCAGCAGCTTTTGGGGACAACCGGGTGAGCAGTTCTTC.

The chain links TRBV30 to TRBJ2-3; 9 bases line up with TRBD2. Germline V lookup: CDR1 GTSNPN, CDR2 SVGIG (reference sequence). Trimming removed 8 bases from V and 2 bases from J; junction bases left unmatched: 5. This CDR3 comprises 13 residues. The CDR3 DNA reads TGTGCCCTCGCGGGGGGGATCACAGATACGCAGTATTTT. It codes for CALAGGITDTQYF.

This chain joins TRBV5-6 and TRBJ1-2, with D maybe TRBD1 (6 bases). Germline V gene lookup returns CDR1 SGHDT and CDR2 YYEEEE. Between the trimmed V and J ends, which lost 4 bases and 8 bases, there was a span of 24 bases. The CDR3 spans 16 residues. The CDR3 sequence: CASSPFFWTDFGGYTF. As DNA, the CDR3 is TGTGCCAGCAGCCCTTTCTTCTGGACAGACTTCGGGGGCTACACCTTC.